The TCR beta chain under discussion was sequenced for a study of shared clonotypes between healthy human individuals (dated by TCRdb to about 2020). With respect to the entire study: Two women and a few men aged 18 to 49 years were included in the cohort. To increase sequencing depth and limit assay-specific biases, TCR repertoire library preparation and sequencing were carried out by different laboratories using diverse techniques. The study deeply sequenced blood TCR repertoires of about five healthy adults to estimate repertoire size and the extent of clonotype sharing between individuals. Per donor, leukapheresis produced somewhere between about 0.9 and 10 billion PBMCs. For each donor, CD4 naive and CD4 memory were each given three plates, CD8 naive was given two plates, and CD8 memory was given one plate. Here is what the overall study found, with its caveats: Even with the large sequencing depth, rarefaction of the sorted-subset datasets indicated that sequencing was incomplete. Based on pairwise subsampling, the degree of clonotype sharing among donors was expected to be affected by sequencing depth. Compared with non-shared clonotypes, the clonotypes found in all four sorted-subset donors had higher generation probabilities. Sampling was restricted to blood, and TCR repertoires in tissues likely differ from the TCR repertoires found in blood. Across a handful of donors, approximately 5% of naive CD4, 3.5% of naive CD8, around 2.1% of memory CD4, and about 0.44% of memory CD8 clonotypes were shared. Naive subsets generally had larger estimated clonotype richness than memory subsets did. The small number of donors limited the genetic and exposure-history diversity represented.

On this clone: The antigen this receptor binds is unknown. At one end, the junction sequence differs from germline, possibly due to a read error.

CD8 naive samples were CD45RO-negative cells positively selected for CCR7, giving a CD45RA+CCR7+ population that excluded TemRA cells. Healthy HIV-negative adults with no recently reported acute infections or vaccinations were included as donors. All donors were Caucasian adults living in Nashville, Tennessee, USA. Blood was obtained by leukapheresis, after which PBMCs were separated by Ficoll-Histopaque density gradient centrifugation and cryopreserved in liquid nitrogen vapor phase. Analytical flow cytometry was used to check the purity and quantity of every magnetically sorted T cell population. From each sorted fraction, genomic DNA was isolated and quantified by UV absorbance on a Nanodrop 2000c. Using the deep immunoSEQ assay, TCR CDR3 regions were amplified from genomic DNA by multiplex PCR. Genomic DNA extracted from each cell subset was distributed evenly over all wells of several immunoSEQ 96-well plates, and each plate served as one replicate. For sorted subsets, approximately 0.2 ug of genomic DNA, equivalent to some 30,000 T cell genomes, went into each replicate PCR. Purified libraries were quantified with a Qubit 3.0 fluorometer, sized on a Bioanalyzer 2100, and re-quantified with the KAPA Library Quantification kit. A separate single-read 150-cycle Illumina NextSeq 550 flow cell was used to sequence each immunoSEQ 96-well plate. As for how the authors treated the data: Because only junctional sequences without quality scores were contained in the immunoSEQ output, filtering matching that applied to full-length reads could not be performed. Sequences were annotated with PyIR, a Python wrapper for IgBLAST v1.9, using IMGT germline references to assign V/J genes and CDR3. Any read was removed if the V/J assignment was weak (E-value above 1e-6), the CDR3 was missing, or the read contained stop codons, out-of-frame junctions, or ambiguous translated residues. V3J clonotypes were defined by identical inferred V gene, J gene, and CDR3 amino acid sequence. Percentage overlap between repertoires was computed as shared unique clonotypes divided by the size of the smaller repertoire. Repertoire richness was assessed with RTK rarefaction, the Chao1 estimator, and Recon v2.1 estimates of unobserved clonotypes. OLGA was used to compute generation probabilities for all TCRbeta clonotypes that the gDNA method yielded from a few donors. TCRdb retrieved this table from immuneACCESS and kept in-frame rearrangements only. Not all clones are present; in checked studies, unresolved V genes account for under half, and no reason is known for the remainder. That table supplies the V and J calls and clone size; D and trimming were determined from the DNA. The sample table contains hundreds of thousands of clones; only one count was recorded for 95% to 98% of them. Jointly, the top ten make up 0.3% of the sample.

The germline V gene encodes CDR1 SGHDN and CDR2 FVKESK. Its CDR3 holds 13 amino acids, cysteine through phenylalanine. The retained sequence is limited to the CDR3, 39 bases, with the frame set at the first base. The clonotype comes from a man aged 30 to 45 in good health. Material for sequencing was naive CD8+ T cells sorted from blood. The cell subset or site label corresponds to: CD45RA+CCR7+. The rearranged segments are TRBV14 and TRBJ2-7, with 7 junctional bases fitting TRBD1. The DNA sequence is TGTGCCAGCAGCCCGACTCCGTTAGGGACAGTCGACTTC. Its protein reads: CASSPTPLGTVDF.